These T cell receptor beta chains were read from a single sample in a study of cytotoxic CD8 clonotypes in ibrutinib-treated CLL. TCRdb keeps only in-frame clones here, not all; method: immunoSEQ multiplex PCR. The profile shows some 290,000 clones, roughly 85% of them singletons. The sequenced sample was PBMCs, obtained before ibrutinib treatment. The source is a human donor with chronic lymphocytic leukemia. Each CDR3 is given with its conserved first and last residue. Each record gives: CDR3 length, J gene, V gene, clone size, CDR3 protein. A row's size may be missing; if present it is once, few, many or a size class.

15 TRBJ2-7 TRBV7-6 . CASSPWTSEVYEQYF
13 TRBJ2-1 TRBV27 few CASSYSGNNEQFF
14 TRBJ1-5 TRBV28 once CASSTTELNQPQHF
15 TRBJ2-1 TRBV7-3 . CASSYQASGYNEQFF
18 TRBJ2-3 TRBV5-8 . CASILTSGRTFSTDTQYF
17 TRBJ2-1 TRBV19 . CASSIVGTSGRAGEQFF
13 TRBJ2-7 TRBV7-2 few CASSLEIWGEQYF
11 TRBJ2-5 TRBV30 . CAWRSGETQYF
17 TRBJ2-3 TRBV11-1 . CASSYGLSVGSTDTQYF
15 TRBJ1-2 TRBV5-1 . CASSRGQAMNYGYTF
15 TRBJ2-3 TRBV5-8 . CASSSGQGGTDTQYF
15 TRBJ1-2 TRBV19 few CASSKTDRGGYGYTF
14 TRBJ2-1 TRBV7-3 . CASSLLLTSNEQFF
15 TRBJ2-7 TRBV4-1 . CASSQTTGLTYEQYF
17 TRBJ2-7 TRBV10-2 . CASSLKELAGSHYEQYF
14 TRBJ2-1 TRBV19 . CASSLGLAGVEQFF